Sequencing of this TCR beta chain was carried out in a study of T cell repertoires in cytomegalovirus infection. Study overall: CMV infection together with matching HLA type was indicated by public TCR beta signatures.

Study results and limitations: Identification of carriers of CMV plus the relevant HLA was achieved through cumulative public TCR beta family frequency. Predominance within the ex vivo response was attributable to HLA-C-restricted CMV-specific TCR beta clonotypes.

Each CDR3 protein is one row after TCRdb ran MiXCR on the reads. The data show approximately 240,000 distinct CDR3 sequences, 10% to 15% seen once. The CDR3 consists of 13 residues. Per germline, CDR1 MGHRA and CDR2 YSYEKL. Trimming left V 2 bases short and J 11 bases short, with 14 bases between. As to this clonotype: What it recognizes is unknown.

This TCR was sampled from a human donor in good health (CMV status not recorded). Some clones in this sample may be carry-over from other donors' samples. The chain combines TRBV4-1 with TRBJ2-3; D perhaps matches TRBD2 (6 bases). The sequencing sample was made of PBMCs. CDR3 loop: CASSQPGLSRQYF. CDR3 nucleotide sequence: TGCGCCAGCAGCCAACCCGGACTATCTAGGCAGTATTTT.